Listed below are T cell receptor beta chains from one sample, sequenced in a study of T-cell reconstitution after alpha-beta-depleted transplantation in children. TCRdb used MiXCR to reprocess the PCR reads, holding one entry per CDR3 protein. In the table there are about 200,000 distinct CDR3 sequences, approximately 8.4% of which are singletons. Sample: PBMCs, mostly from graft donor cells, taken 360 days after TCRalphabeta/CD19-depleted stem cell transplant. The receptors come from a male patient under 10 years old who had a stem cell transplant for acute myeloid leukemia, so the T cells may come from the graft donor. Each CDR3 is given with its conserved first and last residue. The D gene is left open where the match is weak. Only part of the rows carry a size: once, few, many, or a class if the clone is expanded.

j_call: TRBJ2-1
clone_size: many
d_call: TRBD2
v_call: TRBV7-9
cdr3_nt: TGTGCCAGTGACCCTAGCGGGGGGGCCTACAATGAGCAGTTCTTC
cdr3_aa: CASDPSGGAYNEQFF

j_call: TRBJ1-2
clone_size: many
d_call: -
v_call: TRBV9
cdr3_nt: TGTGCCAGCAGCGTATTTCAGGAAAACTATGGCTACACCTTC
cdr3_aa: CASSVFQENYGYTF

j_call: TRBJ1-2
clone_size: few
d_call: -
v_call: TRBV5-1
cdr3_nt: TGCGCCAGCAGCTTGGCCGGTCAGGGACATGCTGGCTACACCTTC
cdr3_aa: CASSLAGQGHAGYTF

j_call: TRBJ1-5
clone_size: -
d_call: -
v_call: TRBV7-9
cdr3_nt: TGTGCCAGCAGCCGCAACGGGGCCCTGGGTAATCAGCCCCAGCATTTT
cdr3_aa: CASSRNGALGNQPQHF

j_call: TRBJ1-6
clone_size: -
d_call: TRBD1
v_call: TRBV25-1
cdr3_nt: TGTGCCAGCAGCGAAAGGACAGGTTCTAATTCACCCCTCCACTTT
cdr3_aa: CASSERTGSNSPLHF

j_call: TRBJ2-2
clone_size: many
d_call: TRBD2
v_call: TRBV3-1
cdr3_nt: TGTGCCAGCAGCGCCAAGAGGGAGGGGTCGACCGGGGAGCTGTTTTTT
cdr3_aa: CASSAKREGSTGELFF

j_call: TRBJ2-3
clone_size: many
d_call: TRBD1
v_call: TRBV29-1
cdr3_nt: TGCAGCGTTTCACTAACAGGGGTGGAAGATACGCAGTATTTT
cdr3_aa: CSVSLTGVEDTQYF

j_call: TRBJ2-7
clone_size: -
d_call: -
v_call: TRBV6-1
cdr3_nt: TGTGCCAGCAGTGAATTGTGGGCAGGGGCCCTATACGAGCAGTACTTC
cdr3_aa: CASSELWAGALYEQYF

j_call: TRBJ2-5
clone_size: -
d_call: -
v_call: TRBV20-1
cdr3_nt: TGCAGTGCTAGCAAGGGGGGGGTTAGGGGGGAGACCCAGTACTTC
cdr3_aa: CSASKGGVRGETQYF

j_call: TRBJ2-2
clone_size: many
d_call: TRBD2
v_call: TRBV5-1
cdr3_nt: TGCGCCAGCAGCCTCGGACTAGCGGGGACCGGGGAGCTGTTTTTT
cdr3_aa: CASSLGLAGTGELFF

j_call: TRBJ2-1
clone_size: -
d_call: TRBD2
v_call: TRBV28
cdr3_nt: TGTGCCAGCAGTTTTTGGCGGGAGGAGGGCAATGAGCAGTTCTTC
cdr3_aa: CASSFWREEGNEQFF

j_call: TRBJ2-1
clone_size: few
d_call: TRBD2
v_call: TRBV29-1
cdr3_nt: TGCAGCGGGGGGCCGGGACTAGCGGAACACAATGAGCAGTTCTTC
cdr3_aa: CSGGPGLAEHNEQFF

j_call: TRBJ2-7
clone_size: -
d_call: TRBD2
v_call: TRBV20-1
cdr3_nt: TGCAGTGCTAGACTAGCGGGAGGGAAAGAGCAGTACTTC
cdr3_aa: CSARLAGGKEQYF

j_call: TRBJ2-1
clone_size: few
d_call: TRBD2
v_call: TRBV20-1
cdr3_nt: TGCAGTGCTGCGACTAGCTGGGTTAATGAGCAGTTCTTC
cdr3_aa: CSAATSWVNEQFF